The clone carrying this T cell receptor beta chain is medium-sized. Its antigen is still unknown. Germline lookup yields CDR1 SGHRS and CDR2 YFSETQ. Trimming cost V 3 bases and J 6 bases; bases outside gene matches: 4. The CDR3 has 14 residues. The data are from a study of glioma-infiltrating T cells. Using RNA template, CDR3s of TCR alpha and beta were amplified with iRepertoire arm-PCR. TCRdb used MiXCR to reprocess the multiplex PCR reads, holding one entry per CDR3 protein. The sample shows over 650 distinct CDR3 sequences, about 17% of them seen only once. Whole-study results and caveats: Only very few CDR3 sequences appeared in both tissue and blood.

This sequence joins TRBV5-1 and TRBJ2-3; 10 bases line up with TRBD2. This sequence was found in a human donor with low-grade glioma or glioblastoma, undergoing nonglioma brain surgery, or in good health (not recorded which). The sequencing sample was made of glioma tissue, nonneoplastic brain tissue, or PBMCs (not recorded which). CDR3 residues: CASSYRTSGDTQYF. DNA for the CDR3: TGCGCCAGCAGCTATCGGACTAGCGGCGATACGCAGTATTTT.